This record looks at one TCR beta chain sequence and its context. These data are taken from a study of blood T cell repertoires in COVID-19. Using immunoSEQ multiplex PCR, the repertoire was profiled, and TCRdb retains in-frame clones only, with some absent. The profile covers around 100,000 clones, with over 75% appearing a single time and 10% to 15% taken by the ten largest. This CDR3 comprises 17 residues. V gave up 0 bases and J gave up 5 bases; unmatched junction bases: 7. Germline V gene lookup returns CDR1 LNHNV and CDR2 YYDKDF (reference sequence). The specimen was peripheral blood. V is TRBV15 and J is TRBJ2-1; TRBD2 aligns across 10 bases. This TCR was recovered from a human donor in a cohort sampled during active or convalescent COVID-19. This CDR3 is CATSRDPGLAVDNEQFF. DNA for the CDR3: TGTGCCACCAGCAGAGATCCCGGACTAGCGGTCGACAATGAGCAGTTCTTC.